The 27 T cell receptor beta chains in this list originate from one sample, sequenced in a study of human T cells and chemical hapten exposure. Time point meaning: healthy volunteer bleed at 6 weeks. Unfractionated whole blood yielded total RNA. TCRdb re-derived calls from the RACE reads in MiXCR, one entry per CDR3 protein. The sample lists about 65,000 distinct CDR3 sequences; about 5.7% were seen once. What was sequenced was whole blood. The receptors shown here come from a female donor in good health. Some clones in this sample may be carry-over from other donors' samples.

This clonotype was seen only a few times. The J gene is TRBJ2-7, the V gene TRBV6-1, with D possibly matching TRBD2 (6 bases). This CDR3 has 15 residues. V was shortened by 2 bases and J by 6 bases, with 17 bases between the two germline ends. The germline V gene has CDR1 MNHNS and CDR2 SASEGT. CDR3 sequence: CASSERNLWRGEQYF. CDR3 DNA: TGTGCCAGCAGTGAACGAAATCTCTGGCGGGGCGAGCAGTACTTC.

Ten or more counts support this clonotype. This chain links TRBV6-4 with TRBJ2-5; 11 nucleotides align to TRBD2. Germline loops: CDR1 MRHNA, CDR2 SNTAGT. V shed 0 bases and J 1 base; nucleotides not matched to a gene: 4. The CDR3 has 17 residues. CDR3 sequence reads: CASSDSTSGSSQETQYF. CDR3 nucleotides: TGTGCCAGCAGTGACTCTACTAGCGGGAGTTCCCAAGAGACCCAGTACTTC.

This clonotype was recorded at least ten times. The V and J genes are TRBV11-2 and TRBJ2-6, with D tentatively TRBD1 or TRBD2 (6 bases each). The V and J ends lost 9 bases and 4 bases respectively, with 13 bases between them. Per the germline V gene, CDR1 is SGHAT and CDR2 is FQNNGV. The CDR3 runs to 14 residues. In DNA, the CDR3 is TGTGCCAGTAGTAGGGGGGTCGGGGCCAACGTCCTGACTTTC. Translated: CASSRGVGANVLTF.

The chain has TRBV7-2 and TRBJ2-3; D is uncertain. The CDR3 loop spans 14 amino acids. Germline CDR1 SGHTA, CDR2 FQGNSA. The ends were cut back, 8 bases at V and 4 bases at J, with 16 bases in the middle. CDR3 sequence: CASLDSRLADTQYF. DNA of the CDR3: TGTGCCAGCCTAGACTCACGGCTGGCAGATACGCAGTATTTT.

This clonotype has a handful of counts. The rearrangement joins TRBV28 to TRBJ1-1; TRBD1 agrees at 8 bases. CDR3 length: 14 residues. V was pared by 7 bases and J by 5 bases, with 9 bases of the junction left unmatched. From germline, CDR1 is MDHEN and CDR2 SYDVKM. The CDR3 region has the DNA TGTGCCAGCACCGGAACAGGGGGGTGGACTGAAGCTTTCTTT. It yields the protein CASTGTGGWTEAFF. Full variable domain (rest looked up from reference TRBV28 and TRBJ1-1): DVKVTQSSRYLVKRTGEKVFLECVQDMDHENMFWYRQDPGLGLRLIYFSYDVKMKEKGDIPEGYSVSREKKERFSLILESASTNQTSMYLCASTGTGGWTEAFFGQGTRLTVV.

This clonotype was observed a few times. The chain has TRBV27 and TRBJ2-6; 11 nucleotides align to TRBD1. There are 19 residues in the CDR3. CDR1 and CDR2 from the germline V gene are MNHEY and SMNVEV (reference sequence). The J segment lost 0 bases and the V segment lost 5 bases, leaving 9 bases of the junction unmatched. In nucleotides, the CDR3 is TGTGCCAGCAGTCGGGACAGGGGGAGGCTCTCCTCTGGGGCCAACGTCCTGACTTTC. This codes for CASSRDRGRLSSGANVLTF. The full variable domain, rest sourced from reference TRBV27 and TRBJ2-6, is EAQVTQNPRYLITVTGKKLTVTCSQNMNHEYMSWYRQDPGLGLRQIYYSMNVEVTDKGDVPEGYKVSRKEKRNFPLILESPSPNQTSLYFCASSRDRGRLSSGANVLTFGAGSRLTVL.

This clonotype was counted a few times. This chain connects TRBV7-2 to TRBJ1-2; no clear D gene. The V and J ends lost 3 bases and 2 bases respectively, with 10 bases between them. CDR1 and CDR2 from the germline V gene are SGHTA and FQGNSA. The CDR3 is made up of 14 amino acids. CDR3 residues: CASSLSGFNYGYTF. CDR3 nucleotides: TGTGCCAGCAGCTTGTCCGGGTTCAACTATGGCTACACCTTC.

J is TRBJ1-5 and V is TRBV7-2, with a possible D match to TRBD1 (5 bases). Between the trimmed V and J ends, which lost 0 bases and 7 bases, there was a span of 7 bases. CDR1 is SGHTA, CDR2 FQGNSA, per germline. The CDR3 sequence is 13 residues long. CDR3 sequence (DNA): TGTGCCAGCAGCTTAGCCAGGGAACAGCCCCAGCATTTT. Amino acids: CASSLAREQPQHF. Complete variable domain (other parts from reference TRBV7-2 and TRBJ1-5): GAGVSQSPSNKVTEKGKDVELRCDPISGHTALYWYRQSLGQGLEFLIYFQGNSAPDKSGLPSDRFSAERTGGSVSTLTIQRTQQEDSAVYLCASSLAREQPQHFGDGTRLSIL.

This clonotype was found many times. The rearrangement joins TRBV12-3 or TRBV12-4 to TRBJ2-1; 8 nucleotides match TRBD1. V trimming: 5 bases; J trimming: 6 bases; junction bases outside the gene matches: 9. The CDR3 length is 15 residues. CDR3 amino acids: CASSPIGQGGNEQFF. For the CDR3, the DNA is TGTGCCAGCAGTCCAATCGGACAGGGAGGCAATGAGCAGTTCTTC.

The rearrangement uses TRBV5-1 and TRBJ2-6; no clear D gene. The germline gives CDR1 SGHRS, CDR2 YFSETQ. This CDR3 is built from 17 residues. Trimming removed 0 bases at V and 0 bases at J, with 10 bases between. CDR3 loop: CASSLARQSSGANVLTF. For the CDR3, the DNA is TGCGCCAGCAGCTTGGCCCGGCAGTCCTCTGGGGCCAACGTCCTGACTTTC.

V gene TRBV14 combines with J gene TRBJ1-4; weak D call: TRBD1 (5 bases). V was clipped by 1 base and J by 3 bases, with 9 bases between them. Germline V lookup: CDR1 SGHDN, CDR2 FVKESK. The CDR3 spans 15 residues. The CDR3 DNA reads TGTGCCAGCAGCCAAGGGCAGGGCCCTAATGAAAAACTGTTTTTT. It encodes CASSQGQGPNEKLFF.

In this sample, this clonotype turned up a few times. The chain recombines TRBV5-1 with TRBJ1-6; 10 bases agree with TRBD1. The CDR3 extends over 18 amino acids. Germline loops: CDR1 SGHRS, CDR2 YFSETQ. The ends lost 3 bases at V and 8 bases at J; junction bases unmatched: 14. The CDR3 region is CASSSQNPGQGLDSPLHF. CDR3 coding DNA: TGCGCCAGCAGCTCCCAAAACCCGGGACAGGGGTTGGATTCACCCCTCCACTTT.

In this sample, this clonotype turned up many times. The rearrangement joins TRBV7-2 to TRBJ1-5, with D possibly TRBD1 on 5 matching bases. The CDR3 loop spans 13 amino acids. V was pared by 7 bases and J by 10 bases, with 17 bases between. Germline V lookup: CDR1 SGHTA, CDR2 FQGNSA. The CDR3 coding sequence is TGTGCCAGCAACCGAGACGGGGGTCGACCCCAGCATTTT. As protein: CASNRDGGRPQHF. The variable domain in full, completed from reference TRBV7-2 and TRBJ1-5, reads GAGVSQSPSNKVTEKGKDVELRCDPISGHTALYWYRQSLGQGLEFLIYFQGNSAPDKSGLPSDRFSAERTGGSVSTLTIQRTQQEDSAVYLCASNRDGGRPQHFGDGTRLSIL.

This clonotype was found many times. The CDR3 DNA follows: TGTGCCAGCAGTTACGGGGGTTTGGAGCCCCAGCATTTT. It translates to CASSYGGLEPQHF. The chain recombines TRBV6-2 or TRBV6-3 with TRBJ1-5; D may be TRBD1 (5 bases). Looked up from germline, CDR1 is MNHEY and CDR2 is SVGEGT. CDR3 length: 13 residues. Trimming removed 2 bases from V and 8 bases from J, with 10 bases in between.

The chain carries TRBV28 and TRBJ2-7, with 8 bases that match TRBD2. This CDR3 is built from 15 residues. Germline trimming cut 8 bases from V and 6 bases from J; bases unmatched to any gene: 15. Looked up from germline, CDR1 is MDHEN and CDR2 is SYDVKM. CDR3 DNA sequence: TGTGCCAGCCGGGCGCGCGGGAGGCCGGAAGGCGAGCAGTACTTC. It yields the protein CASRARGRPEGEQYF.

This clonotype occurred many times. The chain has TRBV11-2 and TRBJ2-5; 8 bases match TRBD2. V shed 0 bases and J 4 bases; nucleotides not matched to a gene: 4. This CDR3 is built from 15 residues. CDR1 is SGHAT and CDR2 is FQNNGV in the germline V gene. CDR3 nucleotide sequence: TGTGCCAGCAGCTTAGAAAGCGCGGGAGGAGAGACCCAGTACTTC. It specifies CASSLESAGGETQYF.

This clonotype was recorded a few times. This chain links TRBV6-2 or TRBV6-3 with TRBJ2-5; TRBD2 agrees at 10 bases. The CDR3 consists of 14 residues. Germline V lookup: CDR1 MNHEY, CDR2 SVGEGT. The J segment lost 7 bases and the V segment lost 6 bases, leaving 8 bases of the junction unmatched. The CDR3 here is CASSPGASGRTQYF. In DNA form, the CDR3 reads TGTGCCAGCAGCCCCGGAGCTAGCGGGAGGACCCAGTACTTC.

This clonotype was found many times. The CDR3 loop is CSVGRGIHGNTEAFF. As DNA, the CDR3 is TGCAGCGTTGGTAGGGGGATCCATGGGAACACTGAAGCTTTCTTT. This chain links TRBV29-1 with TRBJ1-1; D may be TRBD1 (6 bases). The CDR3 consists of 15 residues. Trimming stripped 4 bases from V and 1 base from J, with 16 bases between. Germline V gene lookup returns CDR1 SQVTM and CDR2 ANQGSEA.

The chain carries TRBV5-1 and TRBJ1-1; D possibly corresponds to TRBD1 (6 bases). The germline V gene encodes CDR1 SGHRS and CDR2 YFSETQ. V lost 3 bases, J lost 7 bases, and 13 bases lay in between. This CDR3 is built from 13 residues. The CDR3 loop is CASSSQGWGEAFF. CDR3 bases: TGCGCCAGCAGCTCACAGGGTTGGGGTGAAGCTTTCTTT. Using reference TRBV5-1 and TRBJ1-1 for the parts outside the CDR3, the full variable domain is KAGVTQTPRYLIKTRGQQVTLSCSPISGHRSVSWYQQTPGQGLQFLFEYFSETQRNKGNFPGRFSGRQFSNSRSEMNVSTLELGDSALYLCASSSQGWGEAFFGQGTRLTVV.

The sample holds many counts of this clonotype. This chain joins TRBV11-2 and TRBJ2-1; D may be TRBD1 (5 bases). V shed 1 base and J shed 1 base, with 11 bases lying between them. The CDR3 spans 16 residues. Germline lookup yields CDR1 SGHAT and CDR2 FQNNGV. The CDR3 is CASSLVPGQSYNEQFF. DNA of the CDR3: TGTGCCAGCAGCTTAGTCCCAGGGCAGTCCTACAATGAGCAGTTCTTC.

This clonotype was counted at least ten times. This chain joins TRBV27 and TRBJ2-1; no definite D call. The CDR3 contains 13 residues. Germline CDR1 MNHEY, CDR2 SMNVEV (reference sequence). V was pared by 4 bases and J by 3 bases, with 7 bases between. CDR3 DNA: TGTGCCAGCAGTTCCTCGGTCTACAATGAGCAGTTCTTC. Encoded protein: CASSSSVYNEQFF.

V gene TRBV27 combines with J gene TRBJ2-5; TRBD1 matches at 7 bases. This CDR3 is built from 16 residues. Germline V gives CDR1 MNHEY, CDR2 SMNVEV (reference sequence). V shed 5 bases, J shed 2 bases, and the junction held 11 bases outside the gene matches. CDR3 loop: CASSQRDRATQETQYF. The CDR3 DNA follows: TGTGCCAGCAGTCAGCGAGACAGGGCCACTCAAGAGACCCAGTACTTC.

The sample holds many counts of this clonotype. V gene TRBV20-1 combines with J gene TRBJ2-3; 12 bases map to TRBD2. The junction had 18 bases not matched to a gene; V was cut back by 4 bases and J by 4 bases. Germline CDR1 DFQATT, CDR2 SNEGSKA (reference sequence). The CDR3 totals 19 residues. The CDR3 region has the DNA TGCAGTGCTACCCCAGGACTAGCGGGACTACGCGCAGTCCCAGATACGCAGTATTTT. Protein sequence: CSATPGLAGLRAVPDTQYF.

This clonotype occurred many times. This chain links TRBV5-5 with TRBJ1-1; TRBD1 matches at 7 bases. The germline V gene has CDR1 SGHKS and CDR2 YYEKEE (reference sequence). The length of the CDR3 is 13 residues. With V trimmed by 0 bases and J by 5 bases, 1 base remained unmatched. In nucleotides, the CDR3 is TGTGCCAGCAGCTTGGACAGGGGAACTGAAGCTTTCTTT. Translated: CASSLDRGTEAFF.

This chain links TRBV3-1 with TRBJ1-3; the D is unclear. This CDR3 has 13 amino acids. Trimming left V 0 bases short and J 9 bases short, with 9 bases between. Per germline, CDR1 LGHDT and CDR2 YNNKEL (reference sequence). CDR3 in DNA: TGTGCCAGCAGCCAAGAAGGAGAAAGCACCATATATTTT. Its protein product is CASSQEGESTIYF.

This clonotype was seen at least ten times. CDR3 coding DNA: TGTGCCAGCAGTTTTGGGGGGGAAAGCGGGAGGGCCTTCGATGAGCAGTTCTTC. Protein product: CASSFGGESGRAFDEQFF. V gene TRBV27 combines with J gene TRBJ2-1; TRBD2 agrees at 10 bases. This CDR3 is built from 18 residues. Trimming cost V 3 bases and J 8 bases; bases outside gene matches: 16. Germline-derived CDR1 and CDR2 are MNHEY and SMNVEV (reference sequence).

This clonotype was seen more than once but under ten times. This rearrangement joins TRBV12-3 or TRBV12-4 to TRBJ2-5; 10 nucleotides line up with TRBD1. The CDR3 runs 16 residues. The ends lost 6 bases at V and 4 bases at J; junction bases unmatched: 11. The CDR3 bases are TGTGCCAGCAGCTCCTCCCAGGGACAGGGGCTAGAGACCCAGTACTTC. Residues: CASSSSQGQGLETQYF.